This passage covers 4 T cell receptor beta chains from one sample sequenced in a study of T cell responses to AZD1222 COVID-19 vaccine (dated by TCRdb to the early 2020s). The time point label of this sample denotes: baseline before first vaccination. Interpreted using the paper, the treatment or condition label stands for: meningococcal conjugate vaccine given as trial control. Library creation used the immunoSEQ multiplex PCR assay. The source is immuneACCESS, and TCRdb retained only in-frame sequences with V and J called. Part of the clones is not carried over; for the studies checked, unresolved V genes explain less than half of this, and the remainder is unexplained. For this sample there are under 250,000 clones; 85% to 95% appear just once. The top ten clones comprise 1% of the sample. Sequenced material: peripheral blood, taken on day 0 of MenACWY control vaccination. Every receptor here comes from an adult in good health.

The chain uses TRBV9 and TRBJ1-2, with D unclear. Germline V CDR1 and CDR2: SGDLS, YYNGEE. Trimming left V 3 bases short and J 1 base short, with 10 bases between. This CDR3 comprises 14 residues. Here the CDR3 DNA reads TGTGCCAGCAGCGCGGGAAACAGTAACTATGGCTACACCTTC. Residues: CASSAGNSNYGYTF.

J is TRBJ2-5 and V is TRBV6-5; D is unresolved. The CDR3 is 12 residues long. CDR1 is MNHEY, CDR2 SVGAGI, per germline. Between the trimmed V and J ends, which lost 6 bases and 2 bases, there was a span of 7 bases. As DNA, the CDR3 is TGTGCCAGCAGATCTACACAAGAGACCCAGTACTTC. This translates into CASRSTQETQYF.

V gene TRBV6-5 combines with J gene TRBJ1-2; TRBD1 aligns across 7 bases. The J segment lost 8 bases and the V segment lost 7 bases, leaving 13 bases of the junction unmatched. Germline-derived CDR1 and CDR2 are MNHEY and SVGAGI. The CDR3 totals 14 residues. DNA for the CDR3: TGTGCCAGCACCTACTCGAGACAGGGAACGGGCTACACCTTC. It translates to CASTYSRQGTGYTF.

The gene calls are TRBV5-1 and TRBJ2-2; TRBD1 agrees at 9 bases. Per the germline V gene, CDR1 is SGHRS and CDR2 is YFSETQ. The CDR3 is 13 residues long. V dropped 5 bases and J dropped 5; count of bases not matched to a gene: 1. The chain's CDR3 is CASRQGATGELFF. CDR3 in DNA: TGCGCCAGCAGACAGGGGGCAACCGGGGAGCTGTTTTTT.